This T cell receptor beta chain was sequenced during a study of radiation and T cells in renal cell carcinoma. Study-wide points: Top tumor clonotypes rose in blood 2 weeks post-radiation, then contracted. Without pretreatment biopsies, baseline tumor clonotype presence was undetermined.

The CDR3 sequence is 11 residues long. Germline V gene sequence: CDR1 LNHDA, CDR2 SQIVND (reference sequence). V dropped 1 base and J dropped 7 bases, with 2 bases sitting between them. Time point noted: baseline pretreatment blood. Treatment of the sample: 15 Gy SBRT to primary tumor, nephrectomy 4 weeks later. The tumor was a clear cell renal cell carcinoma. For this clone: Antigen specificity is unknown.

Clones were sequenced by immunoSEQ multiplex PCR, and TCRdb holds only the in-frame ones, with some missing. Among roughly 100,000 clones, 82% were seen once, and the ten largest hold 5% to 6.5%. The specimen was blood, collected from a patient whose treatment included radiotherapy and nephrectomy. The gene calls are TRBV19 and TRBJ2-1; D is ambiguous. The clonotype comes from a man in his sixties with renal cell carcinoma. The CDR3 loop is CASSIVNEQFF. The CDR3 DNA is TGTGCCAGTAGTATAGTGAATGAGCAGTTCTTC.